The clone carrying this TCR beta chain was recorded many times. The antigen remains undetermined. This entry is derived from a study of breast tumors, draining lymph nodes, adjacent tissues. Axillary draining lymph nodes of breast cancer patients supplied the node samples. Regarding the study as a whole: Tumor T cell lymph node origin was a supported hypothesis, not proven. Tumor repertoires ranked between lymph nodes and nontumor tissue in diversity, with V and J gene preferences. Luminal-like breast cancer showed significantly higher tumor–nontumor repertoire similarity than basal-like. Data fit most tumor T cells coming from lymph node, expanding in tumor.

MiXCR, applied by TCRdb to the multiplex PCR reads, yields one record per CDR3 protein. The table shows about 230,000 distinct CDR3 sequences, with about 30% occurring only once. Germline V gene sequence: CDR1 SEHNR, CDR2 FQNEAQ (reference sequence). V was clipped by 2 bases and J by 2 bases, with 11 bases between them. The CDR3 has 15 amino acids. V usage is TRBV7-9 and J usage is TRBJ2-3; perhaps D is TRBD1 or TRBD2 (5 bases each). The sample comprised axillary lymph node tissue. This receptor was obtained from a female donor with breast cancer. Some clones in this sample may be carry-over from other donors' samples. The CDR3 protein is CASSLKGRTTDTQYF. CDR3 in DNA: TGTGCCAGCAGCTTAAAGGGACGGACCACAGATACGCAGTATTTT. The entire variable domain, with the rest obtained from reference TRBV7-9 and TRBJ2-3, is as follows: DTGVSQNPRHKITKRGQNVTFRCDPISEHNRLYWYRQTLGQGPEFLTYFQNEAQLEKSRLLSDRFSAERPKGSFSTLEIQRTEQGDSAMYLCASSLKGRTTDTQYFGPGTRLTVL.